This TCR beta chain comes out of a study of identical twins. From the 5' RACE reads, TCRdb called clonotypes with MiXCR, one entry per CDR3 protein. The sample has a few hundred thousand distinct CDR3 sequences, about 10% seen once; the top ten hold more than 8.5%. This CDR3 region has 14 residues. Germline V gene data show CDR1 as MNHEY and CDR2 as SMNVEV (reference sequence). Germline trimming cut 5 bases from V and 6 bases from J; bases unmatched to any gene: 4. J is TRBJ2-7 and V is TRBV27; 13 positions agree with TRBD2. This clonotype originated in a man aged 50 or older in good health. The sample was memory T cells sorted from blood. CDR3 bases: TGTGCCAGCAGTCGAAGGACTAGCGGGAGCGAGCAGTACTTC. This sequence encodes CASSRRTSGSEQYF.